The present T cell receptor beta chain was sequenced within a study of control samples from healthy donors and cancer patients. The CDR3 runs to 13 residues. V shed 6 bases, J shed 4 bases, and the junction held 3 bases outside the gene matches. CDR1 and CDR2 (germline): MNHEY, SMNVEV (reference sequence). Sequenced by immunoSEQ multiplex PCR; TCRdb stores in-frame clones only, minus some. This table has around 140,000 clones, 75% to 95% appearing once. This chain joins TRBV27 and TRBJ2-7; 10 nucleotides align to TRBD1. Sequenced sample: blood. This receptor was identified in a man between 35 and 55 years old in good health. This CDR3 is CASRRQGAYEQYF. The CDR3 DNA follows: TGTGCCAGCAGGCGACAGGGGGCTTACGAGCAGTACTTC.